This T cell receptor (beta chain) was found in a study of brain T cells in children with intractable seizures. Repertoires were generated with immunoSEQ multiplex PCR, while TCRdb's copy carries only in-frame clones and drops some. The data hold 70,000 to 85,000 clones, with more than 75% observed a single time. This sequence was found in a girl aged 2-10 years with Rasmussen encephalitis and intractable seizures. This specimen was peripheral blood, taken at surgery.

CDR3 bases: TGTGCCAGCAGCCTCTACAGGGGGAGCTACGAGCAGTACTTC. Its translation is CASSLYRGSYEQYF. The chain links TRBV4-2 to TRBJ2-7; 8 nucleotides agree with TRBD1. The CDR3 spans 14 residues. From germline, CDR1 is LGHNA and CDR2 YNFKEQ. V lost 4 bases and J lost 3; bases outside the gene matches: 5.